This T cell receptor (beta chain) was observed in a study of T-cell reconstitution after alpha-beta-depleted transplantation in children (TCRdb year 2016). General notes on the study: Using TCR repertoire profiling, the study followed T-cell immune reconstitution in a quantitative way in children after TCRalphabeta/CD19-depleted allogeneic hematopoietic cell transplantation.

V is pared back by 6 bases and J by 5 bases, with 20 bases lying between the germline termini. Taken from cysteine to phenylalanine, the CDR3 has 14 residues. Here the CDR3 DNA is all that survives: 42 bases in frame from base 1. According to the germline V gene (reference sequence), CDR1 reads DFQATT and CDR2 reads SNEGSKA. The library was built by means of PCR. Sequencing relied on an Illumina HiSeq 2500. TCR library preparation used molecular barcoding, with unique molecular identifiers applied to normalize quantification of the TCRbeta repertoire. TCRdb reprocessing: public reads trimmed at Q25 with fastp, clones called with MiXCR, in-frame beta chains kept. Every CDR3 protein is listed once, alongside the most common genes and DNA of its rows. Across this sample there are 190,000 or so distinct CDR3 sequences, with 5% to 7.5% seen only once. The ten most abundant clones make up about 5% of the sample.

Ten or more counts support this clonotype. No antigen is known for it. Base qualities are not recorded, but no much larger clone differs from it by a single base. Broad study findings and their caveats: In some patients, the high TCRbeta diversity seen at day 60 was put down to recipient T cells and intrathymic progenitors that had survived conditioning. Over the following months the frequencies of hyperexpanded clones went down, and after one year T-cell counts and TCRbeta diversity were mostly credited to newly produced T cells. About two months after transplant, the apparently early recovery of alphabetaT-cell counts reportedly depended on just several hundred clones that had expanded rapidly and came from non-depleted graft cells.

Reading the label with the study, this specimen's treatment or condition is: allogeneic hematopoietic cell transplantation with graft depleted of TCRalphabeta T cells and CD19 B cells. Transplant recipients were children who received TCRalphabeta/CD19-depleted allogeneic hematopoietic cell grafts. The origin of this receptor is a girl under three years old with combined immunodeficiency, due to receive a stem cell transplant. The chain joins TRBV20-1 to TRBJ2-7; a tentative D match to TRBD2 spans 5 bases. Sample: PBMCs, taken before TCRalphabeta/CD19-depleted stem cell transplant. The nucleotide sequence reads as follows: TGCAGTGCACCCCATTATTCAGCGGCCCACGAGCAGTACTTC. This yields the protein CSAPHYSAAHEQYF.